The 3 T cell receptor beta chains listed next were all sequenced from one sample in a study of T cell responses to AZD1222 COVID-19 vaccine. Data came from immunoSEQ multiplex PCR; TCRdb stores just in-frame clones and leaves some out. The data contain roughly 180,000 clones, roughly 88% of them singletons. This specimen was peripheral blood, taken on day 0 of AZD1222 vaccination. These receptors came from an adult in good health.

V usage is TRBV11-2 and J usage is TRBJ2-5; TRBD1 matches at 7 bases. The germline CDR1 and CDR2 sequences are SGHAT and FQNNGV. J was trimmed by 2 bases and V by 5 bases; bases with no gene match: 8. The CDR3 is 15 residues long. This chain's CDR3 is CASSQGTVGQETQYF. DNA of the CDR3: TGTGCCAGCAGCCAGGGGACAGTCGGACAAGAGACCCAGTACTTC.

This chain uses TRBV7-2 with TRBJ1-2; TRBD1 agrees at 7 bases. This CDR3 has 15 residues. Per germline, CDR1 SGHTA and CDR2 FQGNSA. V dropped 3 bases and J dropped 8; count of bases not matched to a gene: 12. The DNA for the CDR3 is TGTGCCAGCAGCTTCCACAGGGGAATACGGGACGGCTACACCTTC. Protein sequence: CASSFHRGIRDGYTF.

This clone was seen only a few times. This rearrangement joins TRBV18 to TRBJ1-5, with D hard to call. CDR1 is KGHSH, CDR2 LQKENI, per germline. Trimming left V 4 bases short and J 2 bases short, with 15 bases between. This CDR3 region has 16 residues. CDR3 region: CASSQEPRAGNQPQHF. For the CDR3, the DNA is TGTGCCAGCTCACAGGAGCCAAGGGCAGGCAATCAGCCCCAGCATTTT.